This T cell receptor (beta chain) was captured by sequencing in a study of beta chain features in type 1 diabetes. Study-wide results and caveats: At VDJ recombination sites, type 1 diabetes patients had fewer insertions and more deleted nucleotides.

Worth noting for this clone: Antigen unknown.

This CDR3 spans 12 amino acids. V was clipped by 7 bases and J by 4 bases; unmatched bases: 1. Germline values: CDR1 SNHLY, CDR2 FYNNEI. TCRB transcripts that were expressed got sequenced, as all of the isolated RNA had been reverse transcribed. Clones were read by immunoSEQ multiplex PCR, and TCRdb kept only the in-frame ones, dropping some. The sample contains some 360,000 clones, around 20% of which appear only once. The sequence came from a woman under 30 in good health. Sequencing used naive CD4+ T cells from blood. This sequence joins TRBV2 and TRBJ2-5; the match to TRBD1 covers 9 bases. The CDR3: CASKDRGETQYF. In DNA form, the CDR3 reads TGTGCCAGCAAGGACAGGGGAGAGACCCAGTACTTC.